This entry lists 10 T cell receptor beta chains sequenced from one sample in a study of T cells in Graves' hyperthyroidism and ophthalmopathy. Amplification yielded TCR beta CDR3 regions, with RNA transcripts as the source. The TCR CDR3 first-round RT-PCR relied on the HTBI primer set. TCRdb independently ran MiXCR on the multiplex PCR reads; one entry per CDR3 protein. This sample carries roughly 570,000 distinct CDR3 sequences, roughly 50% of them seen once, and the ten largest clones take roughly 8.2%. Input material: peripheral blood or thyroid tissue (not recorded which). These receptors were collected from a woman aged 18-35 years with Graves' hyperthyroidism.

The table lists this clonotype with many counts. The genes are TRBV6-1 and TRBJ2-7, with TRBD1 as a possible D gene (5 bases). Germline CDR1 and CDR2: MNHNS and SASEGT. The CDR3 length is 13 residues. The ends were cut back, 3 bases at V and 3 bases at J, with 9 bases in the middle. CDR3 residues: CASSDSRGYEQYF. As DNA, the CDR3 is TGTGCCAGCAGTGATTCTAGGGGCTACGAGCAGTACTTC.

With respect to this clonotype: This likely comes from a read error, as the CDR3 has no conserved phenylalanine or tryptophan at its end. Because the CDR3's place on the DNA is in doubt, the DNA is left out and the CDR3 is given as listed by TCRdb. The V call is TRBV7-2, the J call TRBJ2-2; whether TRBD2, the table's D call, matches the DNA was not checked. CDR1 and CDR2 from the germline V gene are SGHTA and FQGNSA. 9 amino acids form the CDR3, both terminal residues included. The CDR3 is CASSWTSGS.

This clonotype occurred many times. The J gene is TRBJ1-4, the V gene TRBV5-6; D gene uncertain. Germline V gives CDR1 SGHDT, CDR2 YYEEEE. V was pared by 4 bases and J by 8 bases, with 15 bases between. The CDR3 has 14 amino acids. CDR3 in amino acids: CASSSRTGSEKLFF. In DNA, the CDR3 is TGTGCCAGCAGCAGCCGGACGGGCTCCGAAAAACTGTTTTTT.

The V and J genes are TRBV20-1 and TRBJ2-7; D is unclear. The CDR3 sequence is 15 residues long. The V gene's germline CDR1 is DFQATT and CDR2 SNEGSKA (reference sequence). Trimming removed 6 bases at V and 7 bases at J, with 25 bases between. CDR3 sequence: CSAAHPDEWTHEQYF. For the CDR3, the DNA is TGCAGTGCGGCCCACCCAGACGAATGGACCCATGAGCAGTACTTC.

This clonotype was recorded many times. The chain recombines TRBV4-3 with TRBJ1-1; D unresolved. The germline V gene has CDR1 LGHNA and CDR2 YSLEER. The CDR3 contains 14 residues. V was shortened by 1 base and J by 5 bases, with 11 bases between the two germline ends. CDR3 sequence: CASSQVHLGTEAFF. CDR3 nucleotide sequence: TGCGCCAGCAGCCAAGTTCATTTGGGGACTGAAGCTTTCTTT.

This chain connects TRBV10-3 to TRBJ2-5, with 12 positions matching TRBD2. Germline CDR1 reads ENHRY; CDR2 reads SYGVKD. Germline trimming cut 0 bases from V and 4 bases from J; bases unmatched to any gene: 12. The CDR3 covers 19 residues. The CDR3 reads CAISESRPSGRARGETQYF. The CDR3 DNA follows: TGTGCCATCAGTGAGTCTCGGCCTAGCGGGAGGGCCCGAGGAGAGACCCAGTACTTC.

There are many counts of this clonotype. For the CDR3, the DNA is TGTGCCAGCAGCCCTGACACCGGGGACTATGGCTACACCTTC. This sequence encodes CASSPDTGDYGYTF. This chain joins TRBV7-3 and TRBJ1-2; D uncertain. Trimming shortened V by 5 bases and J by 3 bases, and 13 bases separated the two germline ends. CDR1 is SGHTA and CDR2 is FQGTGA in the germline V gene. The CDR3 contains 14 residues.

In DNA, the CDR3 is TGTGCCAGCAGTTACTACGGACAGTACGAGCAGTACTTC. Its protein is CASSYYGQYEQYF. V and J are TRBV6-6 and TRBJ2-7; D may be TRBD1 (6 bases). V lost 1 base, J lost 4 bases, and 8 bases lay in between. CDR3 size: 13 residues. Germline CDR1 and CDR2: MNHNY and SVGAGI (reference sequence).

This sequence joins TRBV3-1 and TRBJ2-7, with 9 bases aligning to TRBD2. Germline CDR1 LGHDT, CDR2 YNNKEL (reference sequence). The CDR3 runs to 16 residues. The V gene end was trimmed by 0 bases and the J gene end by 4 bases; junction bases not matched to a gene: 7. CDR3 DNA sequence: TGTGCCAGCAGCCAAGACCGAGCGGGAGGAGTTTACGAGCAGTACTTC. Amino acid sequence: CASSQDRAGGVYEQYF.

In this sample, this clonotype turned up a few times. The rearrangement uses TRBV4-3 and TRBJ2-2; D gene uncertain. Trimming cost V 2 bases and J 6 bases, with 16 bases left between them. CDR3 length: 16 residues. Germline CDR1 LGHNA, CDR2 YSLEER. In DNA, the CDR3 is TGCGCCAGCAGCCAACAGCGCCTAAGGCTCTCCGGGGAGCTGTTTTTT. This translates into CASSQQRLRLSGELFF.